The clone carrying this TCR beta chain was detected many times. Its matching antigen is unknown. This entry is derived from a study of T cell repertoires in cytomegalovirus infection. Study details: Through public TCR beta signatures, both CMV infection and matching HLA type were indicated.

V was clipped by 4 bases and J by 5 bases, with 5 bases between them. Germline CDR1 reads LNHDA; CDR2 reads SQIVND (reference sequence). This CDR3 is built from 11 residues. MiXCR, applied by TCRdb to the reads, yields one record per CDR3 protein. This sample carries roughly 700,000 distinct CDR3 sequences, around 32% of them seen once, and the ten largest clones take about 20%. General study points: Cumulative frequency (of public TCR beta family members) identified carriers of CMV plus the relevant HLA.

The sequences come from cultured PBMCs, collected from culture after CMV antigen stimulation. The source is a human donor in good health (CMV status not recorded). Some clones in this sample may be carry-over from other donors' samples. The chain employs TRBV19 and TRBJ2-5; D not resolved. The CDR3 bases are TGTGCCAGTAGTAAACGCGAGACCCAGTACTTC. This encodes CASSKRETQYF.